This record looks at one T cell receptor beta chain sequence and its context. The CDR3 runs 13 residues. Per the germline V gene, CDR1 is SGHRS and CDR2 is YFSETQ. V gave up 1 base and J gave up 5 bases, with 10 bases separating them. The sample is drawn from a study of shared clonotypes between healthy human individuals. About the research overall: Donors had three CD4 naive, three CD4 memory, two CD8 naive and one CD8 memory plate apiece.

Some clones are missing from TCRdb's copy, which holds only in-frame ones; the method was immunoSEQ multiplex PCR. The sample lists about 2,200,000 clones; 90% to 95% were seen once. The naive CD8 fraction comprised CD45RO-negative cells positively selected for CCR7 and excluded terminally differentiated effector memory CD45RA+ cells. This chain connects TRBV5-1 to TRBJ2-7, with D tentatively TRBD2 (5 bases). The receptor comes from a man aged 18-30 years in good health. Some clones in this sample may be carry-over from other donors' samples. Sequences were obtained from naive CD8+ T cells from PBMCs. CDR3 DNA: TGCGCCAGCAGCTTGAGCGCGAGGGACGAGCAGTACTTC. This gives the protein CASSLSARDEQYF. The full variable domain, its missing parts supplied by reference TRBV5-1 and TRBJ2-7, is KAGVTQTPRYLIKTRGQQVTLSCSPISGHRSVSWYQQTPGQGLQFLFEYFSETQRNKGNFPGRFSGRQFSNSRSEMNVSTLELGDSALYLCASSLSARDEQYFGPGTRLTVT.